The clone carrying this T cell receptor (beta chain) occurred a few times. What it binds is unknown. The use of a sample-barcoded 5' primer and a J-beta primer mix characterized a second PCR of roughly 6 to 11 cycles. TCRdb used MiXCR to reprocess the 5' RACE reads, holding one entry per CDR3 protein. Altogether under 850,000 distinct CDR3 sequences are present, roughly 35% being singletons, with the ten largest covering under 15%. Donors gave about 10 milliliters of peripheral blood apiece. This record belongs to a study of blood T cells in healthy people across ages. Study conclusions and caveats: Naive and antigen-experienced cells were not separated, limiting conclusive comparison. Estimates based on one million T cells were treated as lower bounds.

V dropped 4 bases and J dropped 0 bases, with 14 bases sitting between them. The length of the CDR3 is 16 residues. The sample comprised blood. The gene calls are TRBV12-3 or TRBV12-4 and TRBJ2-3; D is possibly TRBD2 (6 bases). This clonotype was obtained from a man younger than 35 in good health. Here the CDR3 reads CASSSVGGLSTDTQYF. For the CDR3, the DNA is TGTGCCAGCAGTTCGGTGGGGGGTCTTAGCACAGATACGCAGTATTTT.